This T cell receptor beta chain originates from a study of cytomegalovirus exposure and HLA in healthy donors. About the research overall: HLA-typed donors were the source of approximately 88 million unique TCRs held in an early data release. Findings of the study overall: The productive fraction for most TCR beta V segments was about 90% or about 30% in an earlier analysis. Among donors in an Asian-associated ancestry cluster, a later analysis reportedly found fewer N-insertions than the roughly 730-donor mean. Most TCR sequences were seen very rarely across donors, but some public TCRs occurred in many.

V lost 3 bases to trimming and J lost 4 bases; unmatched junction nucleotides: 6. CDR1 and CDR2 from the germline V gene are KGHSH and LQKENI. This CDR3 has 17 residues. As regards this clone: Its target is unknown. Other DNA sequences in this sample translate to the same CDR3.

Use of 60 Vbeta and 13 Jbeta primers characterized the PCR. Libraries were prepared by immunoSEQ multiplex PCR; TCRdb keeps only in-frame clonotypes and omits some of them. Seen here are 100,000 to 150,000 clones, about 80% observed once, and the top ten hold roughly 3%. Source material: PBMCs. The sequence derives from a male donor in good health and CMV-seronegative. The chain employs TRBV18 and TRBJ1-4; 12 bases line up with TRBD1. The CDR3 loop is CASSPGDRGLVNEKLFF. CDR3 DNA: TGTGCCAGCTCACCGGGGGACAGGGGGCTCGTTAATGAAAAACTGTTTTTT.